This TCR beta chain is from a study of identical twins. Using its own MiXCR run on the 5' RACE reads, TCRdb lists one record per CDR3 protein. Of about 520,000 distinct CDR3 sequences listed, about 20% are singletons. After removal of 5 bases from V and 7 bases from J, the junction contained 8 bases not matched to a gene. The CDR3 spans 16 residues. CDR1 MNHEY and CDR2 SMNVEV come from the germline V gene (reference sequence). The sample also formed part of further work on T cells expressing NK-cell markers.

The specimen sequenced was CD4+ T cells sorted from blood. The V gene is TRBV27, the J gene TRBJ2-2, with 12 bases that match TRBD2. The sequence derives from a woman aged 18-30 years in good health. This CDR3 reads CASSRVLTSGSGELFF. Here the CDR3 DNA reads TGTGCCAGCAGTCGCGTCCTGACTAGCGGGAGCGGGGAGCTGTTTTTT.